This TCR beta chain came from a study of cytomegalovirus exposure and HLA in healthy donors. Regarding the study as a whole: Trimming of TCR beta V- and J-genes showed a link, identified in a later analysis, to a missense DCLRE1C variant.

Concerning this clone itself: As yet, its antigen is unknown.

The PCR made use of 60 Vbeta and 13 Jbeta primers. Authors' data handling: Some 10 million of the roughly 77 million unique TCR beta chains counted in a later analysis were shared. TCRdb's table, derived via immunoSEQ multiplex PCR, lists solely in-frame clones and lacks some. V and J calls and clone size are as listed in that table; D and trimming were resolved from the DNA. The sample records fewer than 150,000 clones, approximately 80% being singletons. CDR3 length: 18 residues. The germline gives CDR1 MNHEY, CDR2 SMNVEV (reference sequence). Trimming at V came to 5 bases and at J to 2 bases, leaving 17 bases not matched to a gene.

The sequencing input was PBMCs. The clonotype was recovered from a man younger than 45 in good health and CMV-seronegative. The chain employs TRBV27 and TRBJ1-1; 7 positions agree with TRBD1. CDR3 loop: CASSPRDSQRGLNTEAFF. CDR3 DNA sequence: TGTGCCAGCAGTCCCCGGGACAGTCAGCGAGGATTAAACACTGAAGCTTTCTTT.